The 23 T cell receptor beta chains below all came from one sample that was sequenced in a study of T cell changes during pregnancy in multiple sclerosis. Here immunoSEQ multiplex PCR was the method, and the copy in TCRdb shows in-frame clones only, minus some. The table has some 80,000 clones, roughly 90% seen once. This specimen was peripheral blood, taken in the first trimester of pregnancy. Receptors originate from a female donor in good health, enrolled as a control in a pregnancy study.

The chain joins TRBV7-6 to TRBJ2-1, with 12 bases matching TRBD2. Losses at the gene ends were 5 bases for V and 5 bases for J; bases not matched to a gene: 4. CDR1 is SGHVS and CDR2 is FNYEAQ in the germline V gene. The CDR3 extends over 15 amino acids. DNA of the CDR3: TGTGCCAGCAGCCTAACTAGCGGGGGGAACAATGAGCAGTTCTTC. Its protein is CASSLTSGGNNEQFF.

The chain recombines TRBV10-3 with TRBJ2-7; D is uncertain. Between the trimmed V and J ends, which lost 3 bases and 4 bases, there was a span of 4 bases. The CDR3 extends over 11 amino acids. Germline V gene lookup returns CDR1 ENHRY and CDR2 SYGVKD. The CDR3 DNA follows: TGTGCCATCAGTGACAGGTACGAGCAGTACTTC. It specifies CAISDRYEQYF.

J is TRBJ1-2 and V is TRBV5-5, with D unclear. Trimming took off 0 bases at V and 2 bases at J, with 8 bases between the two ends. The length of the CDR3 is 14 residues. From germline, CDR1 is SGHKS and CDR2 YYEKEE (reference sequence). The CDR3 reads CASSLELGNYGYTF. For the CDR3, the DNA is TGTGCCAGCAGCTTGGAATTGGGCAACTATGGCTACACCTTC. The full variable domain, rest sourced from reference TRBV5-5 and TRBJ1-2, is DAGVTQSPTHLIKTRGQQVTLRCSPISGHKSVSWYQQVLGQGPQFIFQYYEKEERGRGNFPDRFSARQFPNYSSELNVNALLLGDSALYLCASSLELGNYGYTFGSGTRLTVV.

This clone appeared a single time. The V gene is TRBV5-1, the J gene TRBJ2-7, with 14 bases aligning to TRBD2. Germline CDR1 is SGHRS and CDR2 is YFSETQ. CDR3 length equals 14 residues. J lost 5 bases, V lost 4 bases, and 2 bases had no gene match. The CDR3 region has the DNA TGCGCCAGCAGCCTGGGACTAGCGGGAGACGAGCAGTACTTC. Amino acids: CASSLGLAGDEQYF.

The chain has TRBV2 and TRBJ1-2, with D maybe TRBD1 (5 bases). Trimming removed 9 bases from V and 7 bases from J, with 18 bases in between. From germline, CDR1 is SNHLY and CDR2 FYNNEI. There are 13 residues in the CDR3. CDR3 region: CASGGERRIGYTF. The CDR3, as DNA: TGTGCCAGTGGGGGGGAACGGCGGATTGGCTACACCTTC.

A single count supports this clone. This chain links TRBV23-1 with TRBJ1-1; TRBD1 might be the D (5 bases). TRBV23-1 is noted as an ORF with a role that remains uncertain. Trimming left V 6 bases short and J 1 base short, with 15 bases between. CDR3 size: 15 residues. The CDR3 DNA sequence: TGCGCCAGCAGCCCCACCGGGGGACCGAACACTGAAGCTTTCTTT. It specifies CASSPTGGPNTEAFF.

The chain carries TRBV7-2 and TRBJ2-1; 7 nucleotides align to TRBD2. The CDR3 sequence is 14 residues long. V lost 5 bases, J lost 6 bases, and 7 bases stayed unmatched. Looked up from germline, CDR1 is SGHTA and CDR2 is FQGNSA. The CDR3 bases are TGTGCCAGCAGCAGCGGGACTCCGGGCAATGAGCAGTTCTTC. Translating it yields CASSSGTPGNEQFF.

The rearrangement links TRBV15 to TRBJ2-2; tentative D call: TRBD1 (6 bases). Trimming stripped 1 base from V and 3 bases from J, with 12 bases between. Germline-derived CDR1 and CDR2 are LNHNV and YYDKDF (reference sequence). The CDR3 runs 16 residues. The CDR3 reads CATSRGGRGHTGELFF. The CDR3 coding sequence is TGTGCCACCAGCAGAGGAGGCAGGGGACACACCGGGGAGCTGTTTTTT.

This rearrangement joins TRBV11-3 to TRBJ1-1, with D maybe TRBD1 (6 bases). Germline V gene data show CDR1 as SGHNT and CDR2 as YENEEA. This CDR3 is 12 amino acids long. Trimming cost V 5 bases and J 8 bases, with 12 bases left between them. CDR3 in DNA: TGTGCCAGCAGCCTCCGGGGGGCAGAAGCTTTCTTT. This translates into CASSLRGAEAFF.

The rearrangement links TRBV28 to TRBJ1-1, with 8 bases lining up with TRBD1. The junction had 13 bases not matched to a gene; V was cut back by 5 bases and J by 8 bases. CDR3 length: 15 amino acids. CDR1 and CDR2 (germline): MDHEN, SYDVKM. The CDR3 loop reads CASSPPGGGSREAFF. CDR3 sequence (DNA): TGTGCCAGCAGTCCCCCAGGGGGCGGATCCAGAGAAGCTTTCTTT.

The V gene is TRBV6-1, the J gene TRBJ2-7, with 7 positions matching TRBD2. There are 17 residues in the CDR3. Per germline, CDR1 MNHNS and CDR2 SASEGT. The V segment lost 0 bases and the J segment 2 bases; nucleotides outside the gene matches: 10. CDR3: CASSEAVRAGRAYEQYF. CDR3 bases: TGTGCCAGCAGTGAAGCGGTTAGGGCAGGGAGGGCCTACGAGCAGTACTTC.

The rearrangement links TRBV27 to TRBJ2-5; TRBD1 aligns across 9 bases. The CDR3 has 15 residues. The V gene end was trimmed by 5 bases and the J gene end by 6 bases; junction bases not matched to a gene: 10. Germline CDR1 is MNHEY and CDR2 is SMNVEV (reference sequence). Here the CDR3 reads CASSPTGTGLKTQYF. Written as DNA, the CDR3 is TGTGCCAGCAGTCCGACGGGGACAGGGTTAAAGACCCAGTACTTC.

The chain uses TRBV29-1 and TRBJ2-2; 7 nucleotides agree with TRBD1. The V gene's germline CDR1 is SQVTM and CDR2 ANQGSEA. Losses at the gene ends were 2 bases for V and 4 bases for J; bases not matched to a gene: 7. This CDR3 has 15 amino acids. CDR3 sequence (DNA): TGCAGCGTTGAACCGACAGGGCTCTCCACCGGGGAGCTGTTTTTT. It yields the protein CSVEPTGLSTGELFF.

The gene calls are TRBV19 and TRBJ1-6; possibly TRBD1 for D (5 bases). V lost 0 bases and J 7 bases, leaving 7 bases between the germline ends. This CDR3 spans 14 amino acids. The germline V gene has CDR1 LNHDA and CDR2 SQIVND (reference sequence). The CDR3 DNA sequence: TGTGCCAGTAGTATAGAGAAGGGGAATTCACCCCTCCACTTT. Its protein is CASSIEKGNSPLHF.

The rearrangement joins TRBV4-1 to TRBJ1-5; D ambiguous. The CDR3 covers 17 residues. Germline values: CDR1 MGHRA, CDR2 YSYEKL. The V end lost 0 bases, the J end lost 3 bases, and 15 bases lay between the germline ends. The CDR3 here is CASSQDRPKQNNQPQHF. Written as DNA, the CDR3 is TGCGCCAGCAGCCAAGATAGACCGAAACAGAACAATCAGCCCCAGCATTTT.

The rearrangement joins TRBV6-6 to TRBJ1-6, with 7 bases identical to TRBD1. From germline, CDR1 is MNHNY and CDR2 SVGAGI (reference sequence). Germline trimming cut 5 bases from V and 7 bases from J; bases unmatched to any gene: 8. There are 15 residues in the CDR3. The CDR3 DNA sequence: TGTGCCAGCAGTCCCTGGACAGGAGGCAATTCACCCCTCCACTTT. Its translation is CASSPWTGGNSPLHF.

This chain uses TRBV9 with TRBJ1-1, with TRBD1 as a possible D gene (6 bases). The V end was cut by 4 bases, the J end by 4 bases, with 17 bases between. Per the germline V gene, CDR1 is SGDLS and CDR2 is YYNGEE. This CDR3 has 15 residues. Here the CDR3 DNA reads TGTGCCAGCAGCTCGTACAGGGTAGGGGGCACTGAAGCTTTCTTT. This encodes CASSSYRVGGTEAFF.

The V gene is TRBV5-1, the J gene TRBJ2-1; tentative D call: TRBD2 (6 bases). Trimming cost V 3 bases and J 9 bases, with 19 bases left between them. Germline CDR1 SGHRS, CDR2 YFSETQ. The CDR3 consists of 15 residues. The CDR3 protein is CASSSPFGDGGEQFF. As DNA, the CDR3 is TGCGCCAGCAGCTCCCCCTTTGGCGACGGGGGTGAGCAGTTCTTC.

Only a few counts were recorded for this clone. This chain links TRBV6-5 with TRBJ1-1, with D hard to call. V lost 6 bases, J lost 3 bases, and 11 bases lay in between. Germline assignment: CDR1 MNHEY and CDR2 SVGAGI. The CDR3 is made up of 13 amino acids. The CDR3 spells CASSHRRHTEAFF. The CDR3 coding sequence is TGTGCCAGCAGCCACCGGAGGCACACTGAAGCTTTCTTT.

The chain uses TRBV30 and TRBJ2-1; weak D call: TRBD2 (5 bases). V was cut by 3 bases and J by 6 bases, with 9 bases left in between. Germline-derived CDR1 and CDR2 are GTSNPN and SVGIG (reference sequence). This CDR3 comprises 12 residues. This CDR3 reads CAWRGAPNEQFF. The DNA for the CDR3 is TGTGCCTGGAGGGGAGCGCCCAATGAGCAGTTCTTC.

J is TRBJ1-2 and V is TRBV5-5; D remains unclear. The CDR3 runs 14 residues. Trimming cost V 2 bases and J 0 bases, with 8 bases left between them. CDR1 is SGHKS, CDR2 YYEKEE, per germline (reference sequence). CDR3 nucleotides: TGTGCCAGCAGCTTACTTCAGGCTAACTATGGCTACACCTTC. Translated: CASSLLQANYGYTF.

This clone was observed once. The chain joins TRBV19 to TRBJ2-4, with TRBD2 matching 11 bases. V dropped 7 bases and J dropped 1; count of bases not matched to a gene: 6. CDR1 is LNHDA, CDR2 SQIVND, per germline (reference sequence). CDR3 length: 16 amino acids. The CDR3 nucleotides are TGTGCCAGTACAATAGCGGGAGGGCTGGCCAAAAACATTCAGTACTTC. It translates to CASTIAGGLAKNIQYF.

This chain links TRBV19 with TRBJ2-4; TRBD1 matches 8 bases. Losses at the gene ends were 4 bases for V and 8 bases for J; bases not matched to a gene: 1. The CDR3 has 12 residues. The germline gives CDR1 LNHDA, CDR2 SQIVND (reference sequence). The CDR3 protein is CASSSRGHIQYF. CDR3 DNA sequence: TGTGCCAGTAGTAGCAGGGGGCACATTCAGTACTTC. The full variable domain, with the rest looked up from reference TRBV19 and TRBJ2-4, is DGGITQSPKYLFRKEGQNVTLSCEQNLNHDAMYWYRQDPGQGLRLIYYSQIVNDFQKGDIAEGYSVSREKKESFPLTVTSAQKNPTAFYLCASSSRGHIQYFGAGTRLSVL.